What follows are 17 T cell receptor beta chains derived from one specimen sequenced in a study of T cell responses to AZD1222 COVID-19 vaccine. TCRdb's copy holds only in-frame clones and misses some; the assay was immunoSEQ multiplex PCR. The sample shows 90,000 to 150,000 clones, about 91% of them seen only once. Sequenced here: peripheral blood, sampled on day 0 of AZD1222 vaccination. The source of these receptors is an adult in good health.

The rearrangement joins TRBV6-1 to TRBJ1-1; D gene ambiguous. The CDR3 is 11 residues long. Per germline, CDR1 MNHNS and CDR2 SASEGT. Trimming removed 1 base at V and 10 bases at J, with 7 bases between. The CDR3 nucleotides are TGTGCCAGCAGTGAAGTGTTGGGAGCTTTCTTT. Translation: CASSEVLGAFF.

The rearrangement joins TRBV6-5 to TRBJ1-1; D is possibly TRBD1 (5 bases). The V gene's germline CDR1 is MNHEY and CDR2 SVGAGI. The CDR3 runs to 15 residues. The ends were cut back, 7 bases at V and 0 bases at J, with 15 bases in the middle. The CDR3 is CASKGQGSLNTEAFF. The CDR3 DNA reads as TGTGCCAGCAAAGGTCAGGGCAGCTTGAACACTGAAGCTTTCTTT.

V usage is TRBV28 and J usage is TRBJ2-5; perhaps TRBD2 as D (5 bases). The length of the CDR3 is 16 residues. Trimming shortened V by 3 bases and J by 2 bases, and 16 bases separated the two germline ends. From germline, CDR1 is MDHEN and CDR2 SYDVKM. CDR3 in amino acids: CASSFVPSGVQETQYF. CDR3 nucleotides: TGTGCCAGCAGTTTTGTTCCCAGCGGCGTTCAAGAGACCCAGTACTTC.

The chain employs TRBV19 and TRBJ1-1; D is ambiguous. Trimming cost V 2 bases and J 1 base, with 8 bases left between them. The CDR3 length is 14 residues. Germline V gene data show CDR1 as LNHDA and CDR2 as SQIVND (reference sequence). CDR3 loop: CASSIPMGNTEAFF. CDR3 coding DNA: TGTGCCAGTAGTATACCGATGGGGAACACTGAAGCTTTCTTT.

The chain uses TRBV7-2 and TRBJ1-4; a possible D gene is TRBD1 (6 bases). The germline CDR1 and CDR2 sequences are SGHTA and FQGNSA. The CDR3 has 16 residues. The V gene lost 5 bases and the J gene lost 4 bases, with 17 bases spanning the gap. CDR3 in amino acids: CASSIRTGFGNEKLFF. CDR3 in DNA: TGTGCCAGCAGCATACGAACAGGGTTTGGTAATGAAAAACTGTTTTTT.

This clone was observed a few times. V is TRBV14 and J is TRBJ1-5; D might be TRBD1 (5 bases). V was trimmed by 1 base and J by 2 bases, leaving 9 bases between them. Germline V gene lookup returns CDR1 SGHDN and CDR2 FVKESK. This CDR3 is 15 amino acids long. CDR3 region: CASSQGREGNQPQHF. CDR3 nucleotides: TGTGCCAGCAGCCAAGGCAGGGAAGGCAATCAGCCCCAGCATTTT.

Here the CDR3 reads CASSTASRGVYGYTF. CDR3 DNA: TGTGCCAGCAGCACCGCGTCCCGGGGAGTCTATGGCTACACCTTC. The chain couples TRBV5-4 to TRBJ1-2; no firm D call. This CDR3 spans 15 amino acids. Trimming removed 4 bases at V and 4 bases at J, with 17 bases between. Germline V gives CDR1 SGHNT, CDR2 YYREEE (reference sequence).

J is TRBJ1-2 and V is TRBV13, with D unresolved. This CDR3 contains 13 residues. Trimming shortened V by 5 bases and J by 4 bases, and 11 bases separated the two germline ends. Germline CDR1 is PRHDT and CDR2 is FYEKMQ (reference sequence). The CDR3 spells CASSTHGSYGYTF. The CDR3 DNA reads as TGTGCCAGCAGCACCCATGGCAGCTATGGCTACACCTTC.

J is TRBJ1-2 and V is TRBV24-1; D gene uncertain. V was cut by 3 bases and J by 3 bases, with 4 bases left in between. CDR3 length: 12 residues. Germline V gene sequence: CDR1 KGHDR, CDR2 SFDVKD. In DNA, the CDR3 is TGTGCCACCAGTGATGGCCACTATGGCTACACCTTC. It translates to CATSDGHYGYTF.

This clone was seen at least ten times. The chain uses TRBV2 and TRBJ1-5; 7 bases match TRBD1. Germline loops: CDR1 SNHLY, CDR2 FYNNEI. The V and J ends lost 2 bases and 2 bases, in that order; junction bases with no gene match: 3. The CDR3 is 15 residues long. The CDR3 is CASSETGAGNQPQHF. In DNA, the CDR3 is TGTGCCAGCAGTGAAACAGGGGCTGGCAATCAGCCCCAGCATTTT. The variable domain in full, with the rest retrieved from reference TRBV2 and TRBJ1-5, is EPEVTQTPSHQVTQMGQEVILRCVPISNHLYFYWYRQILGQKVEFLVSFYNNEISEKSEIFDDQFSVERPDGSNFTLKIRSTKLEDSAMYFCASSETGAGNQPQHFGDGTRLSIL.

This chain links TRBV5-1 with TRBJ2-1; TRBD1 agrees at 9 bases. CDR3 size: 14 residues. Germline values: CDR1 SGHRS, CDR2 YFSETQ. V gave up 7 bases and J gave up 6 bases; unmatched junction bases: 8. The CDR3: CASLGQGLGNEQFF. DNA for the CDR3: TGCGCCAGCCTGGGACAGGGCTTGGGCAATGAGCAGTTCTTC.

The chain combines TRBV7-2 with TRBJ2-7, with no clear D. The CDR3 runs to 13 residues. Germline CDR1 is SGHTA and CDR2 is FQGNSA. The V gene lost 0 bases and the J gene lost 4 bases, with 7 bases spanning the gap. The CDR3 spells CASSLADGYEQYF. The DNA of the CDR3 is TGTGCCAGCAGCTTAGCGGACGGGTACGAGCAGTACTTC.

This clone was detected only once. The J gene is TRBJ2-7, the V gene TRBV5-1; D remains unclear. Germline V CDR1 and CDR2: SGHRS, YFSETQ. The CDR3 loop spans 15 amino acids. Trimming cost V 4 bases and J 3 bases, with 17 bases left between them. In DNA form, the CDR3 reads TGCGCCAGCAGCCCCGACGTCCGCTCTGGCTACGAGCAGTACTTC. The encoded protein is CASSPDVRSGYEQYF.

The DNA for the CDR3 is TGTGCCAGCAGTTGGGATTGGGGGGGGGAGACCCAGTACTTC. Amino acid sequence: CASSWDWGGETQYF. This chain uses TRBV6-5 with TRBJ2-5; 7 bases fit TRBD2. The germline CDR1 and CDR2 sequences are MNHEY and SVGAGI. V gave up 4 bases and J gave up 5 bases; unmatched junction bases: 7. The CDR3 contains 14 residues.

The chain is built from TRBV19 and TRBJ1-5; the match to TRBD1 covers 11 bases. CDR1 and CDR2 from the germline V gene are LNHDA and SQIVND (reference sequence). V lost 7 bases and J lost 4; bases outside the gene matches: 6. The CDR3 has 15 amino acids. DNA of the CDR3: TGTGCCAGTACCGGGACAGGGGGTATGAATCAGCCCCAGCATTTT. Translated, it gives CASTGTGGMNQPQHF.

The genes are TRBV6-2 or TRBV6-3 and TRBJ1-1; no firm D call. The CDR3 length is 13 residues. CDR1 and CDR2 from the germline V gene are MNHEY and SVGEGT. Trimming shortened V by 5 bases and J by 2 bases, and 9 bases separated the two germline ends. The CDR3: CASSNAVNTEAFF. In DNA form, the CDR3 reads TGTGCCAGCAGTAATGCAGTAAACACTGAAGCTTTCTTT.

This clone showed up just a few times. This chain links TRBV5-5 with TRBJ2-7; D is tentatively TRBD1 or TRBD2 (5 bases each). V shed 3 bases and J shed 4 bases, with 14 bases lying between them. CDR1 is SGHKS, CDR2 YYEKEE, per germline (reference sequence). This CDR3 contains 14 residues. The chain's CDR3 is CASSSGPEGYEQYF. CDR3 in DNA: TGTGCCAGCAGCTCCGGGCCCGAGGGGTACGAGCAGTACTTC.